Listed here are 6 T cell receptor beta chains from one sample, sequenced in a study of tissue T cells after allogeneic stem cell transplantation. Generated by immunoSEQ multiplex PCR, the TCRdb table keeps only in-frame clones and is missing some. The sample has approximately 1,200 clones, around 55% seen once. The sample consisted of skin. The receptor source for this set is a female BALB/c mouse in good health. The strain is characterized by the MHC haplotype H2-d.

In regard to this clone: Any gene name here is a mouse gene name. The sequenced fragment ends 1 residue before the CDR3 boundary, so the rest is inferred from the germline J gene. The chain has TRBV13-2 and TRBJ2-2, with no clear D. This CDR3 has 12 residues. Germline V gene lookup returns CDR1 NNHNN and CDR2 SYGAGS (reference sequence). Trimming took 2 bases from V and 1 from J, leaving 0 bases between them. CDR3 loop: CASGENTGQLYF. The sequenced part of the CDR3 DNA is TGTGCCAGCGGTGAAAACACCGGGCAGCTCTAC.

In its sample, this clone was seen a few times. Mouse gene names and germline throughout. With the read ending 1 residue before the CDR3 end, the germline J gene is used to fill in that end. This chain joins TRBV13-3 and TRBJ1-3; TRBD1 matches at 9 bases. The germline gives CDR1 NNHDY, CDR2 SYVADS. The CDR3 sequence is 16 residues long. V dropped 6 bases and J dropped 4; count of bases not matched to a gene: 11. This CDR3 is CASTPGQGKAGNTLYF. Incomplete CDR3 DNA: TGTGCCAGCACCCCGGGACAGGGAAAGGCAGGAAATACGCTCTAT.

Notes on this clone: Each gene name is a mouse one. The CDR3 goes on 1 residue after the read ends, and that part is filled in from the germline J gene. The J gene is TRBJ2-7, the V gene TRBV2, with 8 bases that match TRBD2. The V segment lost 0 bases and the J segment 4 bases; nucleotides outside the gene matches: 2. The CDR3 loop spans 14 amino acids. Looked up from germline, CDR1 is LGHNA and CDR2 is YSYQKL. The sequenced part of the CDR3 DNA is TGTGCCAGCAGCCAAGATGGGGGGGTATATGAACAGTAC. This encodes CASSQDGGVYEQY. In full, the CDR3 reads CASSQDGGVYEQYF.

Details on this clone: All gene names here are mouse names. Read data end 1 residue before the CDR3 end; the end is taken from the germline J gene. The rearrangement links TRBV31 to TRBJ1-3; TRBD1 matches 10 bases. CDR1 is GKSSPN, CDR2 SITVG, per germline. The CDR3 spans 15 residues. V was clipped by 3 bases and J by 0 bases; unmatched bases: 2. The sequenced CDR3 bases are TGTGCCTGGAGGGGGACAGGGGTTTCTGGAAATACGCTCTAT. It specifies CAWRGTGVSGNTLY. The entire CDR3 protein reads CAWRGTGVSGNTLYF.

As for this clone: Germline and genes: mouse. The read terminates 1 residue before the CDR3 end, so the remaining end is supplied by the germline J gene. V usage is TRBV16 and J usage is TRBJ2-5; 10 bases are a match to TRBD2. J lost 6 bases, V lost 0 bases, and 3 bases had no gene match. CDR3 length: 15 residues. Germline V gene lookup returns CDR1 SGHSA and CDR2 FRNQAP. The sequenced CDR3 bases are TGTGCAAGCAGCTTAGATGGCTGGGGGGGCGACACCCAGTAC. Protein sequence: CASSLDGWGGDTQY. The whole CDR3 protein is CASSLDGWGGDTQYF.

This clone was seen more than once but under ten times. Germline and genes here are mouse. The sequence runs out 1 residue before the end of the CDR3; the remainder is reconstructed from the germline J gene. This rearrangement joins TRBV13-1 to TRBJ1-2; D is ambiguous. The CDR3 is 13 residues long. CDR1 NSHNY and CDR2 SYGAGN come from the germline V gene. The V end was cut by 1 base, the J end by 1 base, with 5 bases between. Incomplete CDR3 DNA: TGTGCCAGCAGTGATTCAGTAAACTCCGACTACACC. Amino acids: CASSDSVNSDYT. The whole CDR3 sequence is CASSDSVNSDYTF.